This T cell receptor (beta chain) comes out of a study of identical twins. One entry per CDR3 protein, called by TCRdb with MiXCR from the 5' RACE reads. This table holds 600,000 to 700,000 distinct CDR3 sequences, around 20% found once. This CDR3 spans 16 amino acids. Trimming took 4 bases from V and 5 from J, leaving 18 bases between them. In germline, CDR1 is SEHNR, CDR2 FQNEAQ (reference sequence). The same sample was also used in a study of T cells expressing NK-cell markers.

Sequences were obtained from PBMCs. The rearrangement uses TRBV7-9 and TRBJ2-1; no firm D call. This clonotype was obtained from a woman younger than 35 in good health. For the CDR3, the DNA is TGTGCCAGCAGCTCTAACCTCGGGCCGGCCCACAATGAGCAGTTCTTC. Translation gives CASSSNLGPAHNEQFF.